This passage covers 24 T cell receptor beta chains from one sample sequenced in a study of T cells in Graves' hyperthyroidism and ophthalmopathy. Amplified TCR beta CDR3 regions derived from RNA transcripts. Carried out on the TCR CDR3, a first-round RT-PCR used the HTBI primer set. TCRdb analysed the multiplex PCR reads with MiXCR anew, one entry per CDR3 protein. The repertoire holds hundreds of thousands of distinct CDR3 sequences, just under 45% seen once, with roughly 6.5% in the top ten. Source material: peripheral blood or thyroid tissue (not recorded which). These receptors were obtained from an adult man with Graves' disease, either hyperthyroidism or ophthalmopathy (not recorded which).

This chain connects TRBV12-3 or TRBV12-4 to TRBJ2-5; D is possibly TRBD1 or TRBD2 (6 bases each). This CDR3 has 14 residues. Trimming removed 2 bases at V and 4 bases at J, with 11 bases between. The CDR3 DNA sequence: TGTGCCAGCAGTTTAAAGGGGGGCAGAGAGACCCAGTACTTC. Its protein is CASSLKGGRETQYF.

This clonotype showed up just a few times. This chain links TRBV20-1 with TRBJ2-2; D is possibly TRBD1 (6 bases). This CDR3 contains 16 residues. V lost 5 bases and J lost 1, with 17 bases in between. CDR1 and CDR2 (germline): DFQATT, SNEGSKA (reference sequence). CDR3 in DNA: TGCAGTGCTCGCAGTCCGGGACAAATGAACACCGGGGAGCTGTTTTTT. This codes for CSARSPGQMNTGELFF.

A remark on this clonotype: This sequence may be a read error, since a much larger clone differs from it by one base. CDR3 nucleotides: TGTGCCATCAGTCCGGGTTTTGCCGGCTACACCTTC. Translated, it gives CAISPGFAGYTF. This chain connects TRBV10-3 to TRBJ1-2; D is undetermined. Looked up from germline, CDR1 is ENHRY and CDR2 is SYGVKD. The CDR3 length is 12 residues. Trimming stripped 5 bases from V and 8 bases from J, with 12 bases between.

V is TRBV20-1 and J is TRBJ2-7; 7 positions match TRBD1. The junction had 3 bases not matched to a gene; V was cut back by 6 bases and J by 7 bases. CDR3 length: 10 residues. Germline CDR1 and CDR2: DFQATT and SNEGSKA (reference sequence). The CDR3 reads CSALDREQYF. The CDR3 DNA sequence: TGCAGTGCCTTGGACAGGGAGCAGTACTTC.

This clonotype was counted ten times or more. The CDR3 DNA reads TGCAGCGTTGTTTTGGCAGGGGGGAAGACTGAAGCTTTCTTT. Protein product: CSVVLAGGKTEAFF. V usage is TRBV29-1 and J usage is TRBJ1-1; TRBD1 agrees at 7 bases. The germline V gene encodes CDR1 SQVTM and CDR2 ANQGSEA. The CDR3 contains 14 residues. The ends lost 4 bases at V and 5 bases at J; junction bases unmatched: 10.

This chain uses TRBV13 with TRBJ1-1, with D tentatively TRBD1 (5 bases). Germline assignment: CDR1 PRHDT and CDR2 FYEKMQ (reference sequence). The CDR3 consists of 13 residues. V was cut by 0 bases and J by 7 bases, with 9 bases left in between. CDR3 bases: TGTGCCAGCAGCTTAGGGGGGCGGGGTGAAGCTTTCTTT. Translated: CASSLGGRGEAFF.

The chain is built from TRBV2 and TRBJ2-2; D gene unclear. The CDR3 is made up of 12 amino acids. Germline V gene data show CDR1 as SNHLY and CDR2 as FYNNEI. V was shortened by 3 bases and J by 7 bases, with 6 bases between the two germline ends. This chain's CDR3 is CASSDSHGELFF. In DNA, the CDR3 is TGTGCCAGCAGTGATTCCCACGGGGAGCTGTTTTTT.

V gene TRBV2 combines with J gene TRBJ1-4, with 9 nucleotides matching TRBD1. The CDR3 covers 15 residues. Germline lookup yields CDR1 SNHLY and CDR2 FYNNEI. V shed 9 bases, J shed 7 bases, and the junction held 12 bases outside the gene matches. The CDR3 DNA reads as TGTGCCAGTGTGGTTGGGACAGGGCGGGCTGAAAAACTGTTTTTT. Translation gives CASVVGTGRAEKLFF.

This chain links TRBV20-1 with TRBJ2-7; weak D call: TRBD1 (5 bases). Between the trimmed V and J ends, which lost 0 bases and 6 bases, there was a span of 15 bases. Germline V gives CDR1 DFQATT, CDR2 SNEGSKA (reference sequence). The CDR3 length is 14 residues. This CDR3 reads CSAREIGDDGEQYF. For the CDR3, the DNA is TGCAGTGCTAGAGAAATAGGGGATGACGGCGAGCAGTACTTC.

This clonotype was recorded at least ten times. The CDR3 loop is CASSLERGAGTRGNTIYF. CDR3 in DNA: TGTGCCAGCAGCTTAGAAAGGGGGGCAGGGACGCGAGGAAACACCATATATTTT. This chain connects TRBV7-8 to TRBJ1-3, with D perhaps TRBD1 (6 bases). The V and J ends lost 1 base and 4 bases respectively, with 20 bases between them. CDR1 SGHVS and CDR2 FQNEAQ come from the germline V gene. The CDR3 totals 18 residues.

The rearrangement links TRBV12-3 or TRBV12-4 to TRBJ1-3; no firm D call. There are 13 residues in the CDR3. V gave up 7 bases and J gave up 2 bases, with 9 bases separating them. For the CDR3, the DNA is TGTGCCAGCATGTCTTATACTGGAAACACCATATATTTT. Its translation is CASMSYTGNTIYF.

The table lists this clonotype with many counts. The chain combines TRBV9 with TRBJ2-2; 10 nucleotides agree with TRBD2. The germline V gene encodes CDR1 SGDLS and CDR2 YYNGEE. Losses at the gene ends were 5 bases for V and 3 bases for J; bases not matched to a gene: 1. The CDR3 is made up of 14 amino acids. The CDR3 is CASRSGRDTGELFF. In DNA, the CDR3 is TGTGCCAGCAGGAGCGGGAGGGACACCGGGGAGCTGTTTTTT.

V is TRBV29-1 and J is TRBJ1-1; TRBD1 aligns across 7 bases. J gave up 4 bases and V 4 bases, and 6 bases lay outside the gene matches. CDR1 SQVTM and CDR2 ANQGSEA come from the germline V gene. The CDR3 totals 13 residues. The CDR3 DNA reads TGCAGCGTTGCGATGGCAGGGGGCACTGAAGCTTTCTTT. It translates to CSVAMAGGTEAFF.

The chain joins TRBV19 to TRBJ1-2; possible D gene TRBD1, 5 bases. V was cut by 5 bases and J by 3 bases, with 16 bases left in between. Germline CDR1 LNHDA, CDR2 SQIVND (reference sequence). The CDR3 spans 15 residues. CDR3 DNA sequence: TGTGCCAGTAGTCCCGGGGACGGACGAGACTATGGCTACACCTTC. Residues: CASSPGDGRDYGYTF. Full variable domain (rest looked up from reference TRBV19 and TRBJ1-2): DGGITQSPKYLFRKEGQNVTLSCEQNLNHDAMYWYRQDPGQGLRLIYYSQIVNDFQKGDIAEGYSVSREKKESFPLTVTSAQKNPTAFYLCASSPGDGRDYGYTFGSGTRLTVV.

This clonotype was counted between two and nine times. This chain joins TRBV20-1 and TRBJ1-1, with D hard to call. Trimming stripped 6 bases from V and 0 bases from J, with 14 bases between. The CDR3 contains 14 residues. The germline gives CDR1 DFQATT, CDR2 SNEGSKA (reference sequence). The CDR3 DNA is TGCAGTGCCCTCTGGACCGTACTGAACACTGAAGCTTTCTTT. Translating it yields CSALWTVLNTEAFF.

This clonotype was observed once. The V and J genes are TRBV10-3 and TRBJ1-5; 7 nucleotides match TRBD1. The CDR3 sequence is 14 residues long. Germline V lookup: CDR1 ENHRY, CDR2 SYGVKD. The ends lost 5 bases at V and 6 bases at J; junction bases unmatched: 7. This chain's CDR3 is CAISPTGEGQPQHF. In DNA, the CDR3 is TGTGCCATCAGTCCCACAGGGGAGGGTCAGCCCCAGCATTTT.

The gene calls are TRBV15 and TRBJ2-7; 7 positions agree with TRBD2. The CDR3 spans 14 residues. V shed 0 bases, J shed 5 bases, and the junction held 4 bases outside the gene matches. The V gene's germline CDR1 is LNHNV and CDR2 YYDKDF (reference sequence). CDR3 amino acids: CATSRDGGGDEQYF. CDR3 coding DNA: TGTGCCACCAGCAGAGATGGGGGGGGGGACGAGCAGTACTTC.

This clonotype came up many times. The gene calls are TRBV7-8 and TRBJ2-5; D is undetermined. CDR1 and CDR2 (germline): SGHVS, FQNEAQ. The CDR3 is 15 residues long. V was cut by 4 bases and J by 5 bases, with 17 bases left in between. This CDR3 is CASSYAPGNGETQYF. CDR3 sequence (DNA): TGTGCCAGCAGCTATGCCCCGGGCAACGGGGAGACCCAGTACTTC.

A few counts support this clonotype. The gene calls are TRBV14 and TRBJ1-6, with 7 bases aligning to TRBD1. CDR3 length: 16 amino acids. The germline gives CDR1 SGHDN, CDR2 FVKESK. Losses at the gene ends were 4 bases for V and 7 bases for J; bases not matched to a gene: 10. The CDR3 region is CASSPLSTGANSPLHF. DNA for the CDR3: TGTGCCAGCAGCCCACTTTCCACAGGGGCAAATTCACCCCTCCACTTT.

As concerns this clonotype: One base away lies a much larger clone, so this may be a sequencing read error. V and J are TRBV10-2 and TRBJ1-3; D gene ambiguous. The CDR3 spans 13 residues. CDR1 and CDR2 from the germline V gene are WSHSY and SAAADI. The CDR3 DNA sequence: TGTGCCAGCGGGCCAGACTCTGGAAACACCATATATTTT. Its translation: CASGPDSGNTIYF.

This clonotype turned up a few times. The chain has TRBV7-8 and TRBJ2-7, with 9 bases aligning to TRBD1. Trimming cost V 5 bases and J 3 bases; bases outside gene matches: 5. This CDR3 has 14 residues. Per germline, CDR1 SGHVS and CDR2 FQNEAQ. This CDR3 reads CASSPGQGFYEQYF. DNA of the CDR3: TGTGCCAGCAGCCCGGGACAGGGATTCTACGAGCAGTACTTC.

This clonotype was seen once. The chain's CDR3 is CASMGASGRNQPQHF. The CDR3 region has the DNA TGTGCCAGCATGGGGGCGTCGGGCCGGAATCAGCCCCAGCATTTT. The chain uses TRBV2 and TRBJ1-5; D may be TRBD1 (6 bases). The V end was cut by 7 bases, the J end by 4 bases, with 17 bases between. CDR1 SNHLY and CDR2 FYNNEI come from the germline V gene. CDR3 size: 15 residues.

The V and J genes are TRBV6-1 and TRBJ2-7; TRBD2 agrees at 7 bases. V shed 6 bases, J shed 2 bases, and the junction held 10 bases outside the gene matches. The CDR3 runs 15 residues. Germline V gene data show CDR1 as MNHNS and CDR2 as SASEGT. The CDR3 bases are TGTGCCAGCAGACCTCCGGGACTACTTACCTACGAGCAGTACTTC. Its protein is CASRPPGLLTYEQYF.

The chain combines TRBV15 with TRBJ1-4; the D is unclear. Germline CDR1 reads LNHNV; CDR2 reads YYDKDF (reference sequence). The CDR3 consists of 15 residues. Between the trimmed V and J ends, which lost 3 bases and 3 bases, there was a span of 11 bases. CDR3 coding DNA: TGTGCCACCAGCAGCCATACGGGATCTAATGAAAAACTGTTTTTT. Translation gives CATSSHTGSNEKLFF.